These 30 T cell receptor beta chains originate from one sample sequenced in a study of early stage breast cancer tumors. Data came from immunoSEQ multiplex PCR; TCRdb stores just in-frame clones and leaves some out. The sample records roughly 21,000 clones, about 75% being singletons. Source material: blood. These receptors were taken from a person in their 60s with breast cancer.

The chain uses TRBV6-1 and TRBJ2-3; D ambiguous. The V gene's germline CDR1 is MNHNS and CDR2 SASEGT. The ends were cut back, 5 bases at V and 3 bases at J, with 15 bases in the middle. The CDR3 sequence is 15 residues long. This CDR3 reads CASSFLQKGTDTQYF. The DNA of the CDR3 is TGTGCCAGCAGTTTCTTACAGAAAGGAACAGATACGCAGTATTTT.

The CDR3 is CASSLSGTGSTNTEAFF. Written as DNA, the CDR3 is TGCGCCAGCAGCTTATCCGGGACAGGGTCGACGAACACTGAAGCTTTCTTT. The chain is built from TRBV5-1 and TRBJ1-1; 9 bases fit TRBD1. From germline, CDR1 is SGHRS and CDR2 YFSETQ. The trim removed 2 bases at V and 1 base at J, leaving 9 bases unmatched. The CDR3 is made up of 17 amino acids.

This chain connects TRBV29-1 to TRBJ1-3; a weak D match, TRBD1 (6 bases). Germline CDR1 SQVTM, CDR2 ANQGSEA. This CDR3 region has 17 residues. The V end was cut by 7 bases, the J end by 0 bases, with 22 bases between. Here the CDR3 reads CSAVGSVRGGSGNTIYF. The CDR3 region has the DNA TGCAGCGCCGTAGGGTCGGTCAGGGGAGGCTCTGGAAACACCATATATTTT. Filled out from reference TRBV29-1 and TRBJ1-3, the complete variable domain reads SAVISQKPSRDICQRGTSLTIQCQVDSQVTMMFWYRQQPGQSLTLIATANQGSEATYESGFVIDKFPISRPNLTFSTLTVSNMSPEDSSIYLCSAVGSVRGGSGNTIYFGEGSWLTVV.

The chain uses TRBV11-3 and TRBJ2-7; 8 positions agree with TRBD1. V was pared by 2 bases and J by 3 bases, with 6 bases of the junction left unmatched. The CDR3 runs 15 residues. CDR1 and CDR2 (germline): SGHNT, YENEEA. CDR3 protein: CASSLFGQGNYEQYF. CDR3 coding DNA: TGTGCCAGCAGCTTATTCGGACAGGGAAACTACGAGCAGTACTTC. Based on the CDR3 plus reference TRBV11-3 and TRBJ2-7, the full variable domain is EAGVVQSPRYKIIEKKQPVAFWCNPISGHNTLYWYLQNLGQGPELLIRYENEEAVDDSQLPKDRFSAERLKGVDSTLKIQPAELGDSAVYLCASSLFGQGNYEQYFGPGTRLTVT.

This clone ranks as large. The gene calls are TRBV4-1 and TRBJ2-1; D is perhaps TRBD2 (5 bases). Per the germline V gene, CDR1 is MGHRA and CDR2 is YSYEKL. The CDR3 is 17 amino acids. V was pared by 3 bases and J by 5 bases, with 20 bases between. The CDR3 here is CASSQAVVGSPHNEQFF. CDR3 nucleotide sequence: TGCGCCAGCAGCCAGGCAGTTGTAGGGAGTCCCCACAATGAGCAGTTCTTC.

V usage is TRBV11-3 and J usage is TRBJ2-7; 7 positions agree with TRBD1. After removal of 2 bases from V and 6 bases from J, the junction contained 10 bases not matched to a gene. Per germline, CDR1 SGHNT and CDR2 YENEEA. The CDR3 is 15 amino acids. Written as DNA, the CDR3 is TGTGCCAGCAGCTTATATCAGGGGGAATCTGGCGAGCAGTACTTC. Its protein product is CASSLYQGESGEQYF.

The rearrangement links TRBV25-1 to TRBJ2-3, with D unclear. Deletions cut 6 bases from V and 4 bases from J, with 11 bases between. The CDR3 covers 13 residues. The germline CDR1 and CDR2 sequences are MGHDK and SYGVNS. The CDR3 reads CASSPVGSDTQYF. The CDR3 bases are TGTGCCAGCAGCCCGGTGGGGTCAGATACGCAGTATTTT.

A few counts support this clone. The CDR3 loop is CASSQGGRLNEQFF. CDR3 DNA sequence: TGTGCCAGCTCACAGGGGGGGCGACTTAATGAGCAGTTCTTC. The rearrangement uses TRBV18 and TRBJ2-1; perhaps TRBD2 as D (7 bases). The CDR3 spans 14 residues. Germline V lookup: CDR1 KGHSH, CDR2 LQKENI. V dropped 4 bases and J dropped 7 bases, with 14 bases sitting between them.

This chain joins TRBV2 and TRBJ1-1, with TRBD1 matching 8 bases. Germline CDR1 SNHLY, CDR2 FYNNEI. CDR3 length: 14 residues. The ends lost 8 bases at V and 1 base at J; junction bases unmatched: 6. CDR3 sequence: CASRAGGPNTEAFF. As DNA, the CDR3 is TGTGCCAGCCGGGCAGGGGGCCCGAACACTGAAGCTTTCTTT.

Only one count was recorded for this clone. The V gene is TRBV7-8, the J gene TRBJ1-1; D gene uncertain. Germline V gene lookup returns CDR1 SGHVS and CDR2 FQNEAQ. This CDR3 is 19 amino acids long. V shed 0 bases and J shed 3 bases, with 23 bases lying between them. The DNA for the CDR3 is TGTGCCAGCAGCTTAGCGAGAGGGAGGCTCGGCTCGGAAGACACTGAAGCTTTCTTT. Amino acids: CASSLARGRLGSEDTEAFF.

This clone was counted between two and nine times. This chain links TRBV29-1 with TRBJ1-2; no firm D call. Germline CDR1 reads SQVTM; CDR2 reads ANQGSEA. V lost 0 bases, J lost 3 bases, and 5 bases lay in between. The CDR3 is 12 residues long. The CDR3 bases are TGCAGCGTTGAAGAGATAGACTATGGCTACACCTTC. It encodes CSVEEIDYGYTF. Full variable domain (outside the CDR3, taken from reference TRBV29-1 and TRBJ1-2): SAVISQKPSRDICQRGTSLTIQCQVDSQVTMMFWYRQQPGQSLTLIATANQGSEATYESGFVIDKFPISRPNLTFSTLTVSNMSPEDSSIYLCSVEEIDYGYTFGSGTRLTVV.

The genes are TRBV4-2 and TRBJ1-5; D unclear. The CDR3 spans 15 residues. The germline V and J ends were trimmed by 0 bases and 5 bases, with 11 bases remaining between them. Germline V CDR1 and CDR2: LGHNA, YNFKEQ. This CDR3 is CASSQDSTGHQPQHF. In nucleotides, the CDR3 is TGTGCCAGCAGCCAAGACTCTACCGGTCATCAGCCCCAGCATTTT.

V is TRBV27 and J is TRBJ2-2; D remains unclear. Trimming removed 5 bases at V and 3 bases at J, with 4 bases between. The CDR3 loop spans 12 amino acids. Germline loops: CDR1 MNHEY, CDR2 SMNVEV (reference sequence). CDR3 sequence: CASSPYTGELFF. DNA of the CDR3: TGTGCCAGCAGTCCGTACACCGGGGAGCTGTTTTTT.

The V gene is TRBV23-1, the J gene TRBJ2-4; D is unclear. TRBV23-1 is flagged as an ORF with uncertain function. The germline V and J ends were trimmed by 2 bases and 0 bases, with 11 bases remaining between them. This CDR3 is built from 16 residues. The CDR3 reads CASSQALALAKNIQYF. The CDR3 DNA reads TGCGCCAGCAGTCAAGCCCTGGCACTAGCCAAAAACATTCAGTACTTC.

The chain is built from TRBV27 and TRBJ2-7; D gene ambiguous. V lost 0 bases, J lost 0 bases, and 9 bases lay in between. The germline V gene encodes CDR1 MNHEY and CDR2 SMNVEV (reference sequence). The CDR3 is 15 residues long. CDR3 protein: CASSLSWVSSYEQYF. CDR3 coding DNA: TGTGCCAGCAGTTTATCGTGGGTAAGCTCCTACGAGCAGTACTTC.

The chain carries TRBV19 and TRBJ1-5; the D is unclear. Trimming left V 5 bases short and J 0 bases short, with 14 bases between. Germline CDR1 and CDR2: LNHDA and SQIVND (reference sequence). CDR3 length: 16 amino acids. The CDR3 spells CASSPRTSYSNQPQHF. The DNA for the CDR3 is TGTGCCAGTAGTCCCCGCACATCGTATAGCAATCAGCCCCAGCATTTT.

The chain joins TRBV2 to TRBJ1-1, with TRBD1 identical over 8 bases. This CDR3 has 14 residues. The germline gives CDR1 SNHLY, CDR2 FYNNEI. The ends lost 7 bases at V and 5 bases at J; junction bases unmatched: 9. CDR3 DNA: TGTGCCAGCACCGTCGACACAGGGGGGACTGAAGCTTTCTTT. It codes for CASTVDTGGTEAFF.

The chain employs TRBV7-2 and TRBJ2-2, with 8 nucleotides matching TRBD1. V shed 11 bases, J shed 8 bases, and the junction held 10 bases outside the gene matches. Germline values: CDR1 SGHTA, CDR2 FQGNSA. This CDR3 has 13 amino acids. The CDR3 nucleotides are TGTGCCTCCACCGCAGGGGGCGCGGGGGAGCTGTTTTTT. As protein: CASTAGGAGELFF.

This clone qualifies as medium-sized. This chain links TRBV25-1 with TRBJ2-7; 8 nucleotides match TRBD1. J lost 1 base, V lost 6 bases, and 5 bases had no gene match. The CDR3 consists of 14 residues. Germline V gives CDR1 MGHDK, CDR2 SYGVNS. The CDR3 region is CASSYRGASYEQYF. The DNA for the CDR3 is TGTGCCAGCAGCTACAGGGGGGCGTCCTACGAGCAGTACTTC.

The rearrangement links TRBV4-2 to TRBJ2-2; 9 positions match TRBD2. Germline lookup yields CDR1 LGHNA and CDR2 YNFKEQ. J lost 4 bases, V lost 3 bases, and 9 bases had no gene match. The CDR3 contains 17 residues. The DNA of the CDR3 is TGTGCCAGCAGCCAGCGCCCCGGCGGGGGGGCCACCGGGGAGCTGTTTTTT. This translates into CASSQRPGGGATGELFF.

This sequence joins TRBV5-6 and TRBJ2-2; the match to TRBD1 covers 10 bases. V shed 4 bases, J shed 5 bases, and the junction held 14 bases outside the gene matches. CDR3 length: 18 amino acids. Germline-derived CDR1 and CDR2 are SGHDT and YYEEEE. CDR3 loop: CASSHNRDRGLRTGELFF. The CDR3 region has the DNA TGTGCCAGCAGCCACAACCGGGACAGGGGATTGAGGACCGGGGAGCTGTTTTTT. The full variable domain, in which reference TRBV5-6 and TRBJ2-2 provide the parts outside the CDR3, is DAGVTQSPTHLIKTRGQQVTLRCSPKSGHDTVSWYQQALGQGPQFIFQYYEEEERQRGNFPDRFSGHQFPNYSSELNVNALLLGDSALYLCASSHNRDRGLRTGELFFGEGSRLTVL.

This clone was seen a handful of times. V is TRBV4-1 and J is TRBJ1-2, with D unclear. Looked up from germline, CDR1 is MGHRA and CDR2 is YSYEKL. The ends were cut back, 0 bases at V and 0 bases at J, with 11 bases in the middle. The CDR3 contains 16 residues. Here the CDR3 reads CASSQESFVPNYGYTF. The DNA for the CDR3 is TGCGCCAGCAGCCAAGAGTCATTTGTCCCTAACTATGGCTACACCTTC.

This clone is a singleton in its sample. The rearrangement links TRBV4-1 to TRBJ1-5; 9 bases match TRBD1. Germline V CDR1 and CDR2: MGHRA, YSYEKL. Losses at the gene ends were 1 base for V and 4 bases for J; bases not matched to a gene: 11. The CDR3 runs to 18 residues. As DNA, the CDR3 is TGCGCCAGCAGCCAAGGGGACAGGGAGTCAAGACAGAATCAGCCCCAGCATTTT. Its translation is CASSQGDRESRQNQPQHF.

There are a few counts of this clone. This sequence joins TRBV6-5 and TRBJ2-1; a possible D gene is TRBD2 (5 bases). CDR1 MNHEY and CDR2 SVGAGI come from the germline V gene. CDR3 length: 15 residues. V gave up 5 bases and J gave up 9 bases, with 20 bases separating them. This CDR3 is CASSPRRVIGGEQFF. In DNA form, the CDR3 reads TGTGCCAGCAGTCCCCGCCGGGTGATAGGAGGTGAGCAGTTCTTC.

The chain uses TRBV2 and TRBJ2-7, with a possible D match to TRBD2 (6 bases). Trimming stripped 11 bases from V and 0 bases from J, with 14 bases between. The V gene's germline CDR1 is SNHLY and CDR2 FYNNEI. The length of the CDR3 is 13 residues. The CDR3 protein is CAVPGLSSYEQYF. DNA of the CDR3: TGTGCCGTCCCGGGACTTAGCTCCTACGAGCAGTACTTC.

The genes are TRBV4-2 and TRBJ2-1; tentative D call: TRBD1 (5 bases). Between the trimmed V and J ends, which lost 0 bases and 4 bases, there was a span of 13 bases. The CDR3 spans 16 residues. Germline CDR1 LGHNA, CDR2 YNFKEQ. The CDR3 sequence is CASSQDFGAGYNEQFF. Here the CDR3 DNA reads TGTGCCAGCAGCCAAGATTTTGGGGCTGGTTACAATGAGCAGTTCTTC.

The chain employs TRBV5-4 and TRBJ2-1; 13 bases map to TRBD2. V gave up 3 bases and J gave up 4 bases; unmatched junction bases: 4. Germline V gene data show CDR1 as SGHNT and CDR2 as YYREEE (reference sequence). The CDR3 loop spans 16 amino acids. CDR3 region: CASSSGTSGKYNEQFF. DNA of the CDR3: TGTGCCAGCAGCTCAGGGACTAGCGGGAAATACAATGAGCAGTTCTTC.

The chain has TRBV5-6 and TRBJ2-4; D is ambiguous. Trimming left V 5 bases short and J 0 bases short, with 9 bases between. This CDR3 is 14 amino acids long. The germline V gene encodes CDR1 SGHDT and CDR2 YYEEEE. The CDR3 coding sequence is TGTGCCAGCAGTCACGACCTAGCCAAAAACATTCAGTACTTC. Protein sequence: CASSHDLAKNIQYF.

The chain employs TRBV11-3 and TRBJ1-2, with D uncertain. Germline V gene sequence: CDR1 SGHNT, CDR2 YENEEA. With 3 bases removed from V and 3 bases from J, the gap between germline ends came to 11 bases. This CDR3 has 14 residues. CDR3 sequence reads: CASSFLGRDYGYTF. For the CDR3, the DNA is TGTGCCAGCAGCTTTCTTGGACGAGACTATGGCTACACCTTC.

This clone was detected only once. V gene TRBV28 combines with J gene TRBJ2-5; D may be TRBD1 (5 bases). Trimming left V 2 bases short and J 3 bases short, with 16 bases between. CDR1 is MDHEN, CDR2 SYDVKM, per germline. This CDR3 comprises 16 residues. This chain's CDR3 is CASSLDFWGREETQYF. The CDR3 bases are TGTGCCAGCAGTTTAGACTTCTGGGGCCGGGAAGAGACCCAGTACTTC.